The clone carrying this T cell receptor (beta chain) has more than one count but fewer than ten. Data came from immunoSEQ multiplex PCR; TCRdb stores just in-frame clones and leaves some out. The sample has some 240,000 clones, almost 85% seen once. This entry belongs to a study of blood T cell repertoires in COVID-19. The TCR sequence derives from a woman aged 65 to 85 with COVID-19, enrolled during active disease. What was sequenced was peripheral blood.

CDR3 DNA sequence: TGTGCCAGCAGCCAAGATCCCGTCTCCTCTGGAAACACCATATATTTT. This translates into CASSQDPVSSGNTIYF. The chain joins TRBV3-1 (or the pseudogene TRBV3-2) to TRBJ1-3; D is undetermined. The germline V gene has CDR1 LGHDT and CDR2 YNNKEL (reference sequence). V was trimmed by 0 bases and J by 0 bases, leaving 9 bases between them. This CDR3 has 16 residues.